The clone carrying this T cell receptor (beta chain) occurred a few times. Its antigen remains unidentified. This entry belongs to a study of CD8+ T cells in alopecia areata. Study-level background: Treatment with tofacitinib (6 to 18 months) was followed by 6 months off drug. Points from the study as a whole: Scalp samples also yield sequences of resident alphabeta T cells from normal skin.

Germline lookup yields CDR1 LNHDA and CDR2 SQIVND (reference sequence). Trimming removed 6 bases from V and 0 bases from J; junction bases left unmatched: 8. The CDR3 has 16 residues. Specified treatment: oral pan-JAK inhibitor, 5-10 mg twice daily. Isolated RNA was reverse transcribed into cDNA used as the sequencing template. The repertoire was sequenced with immunoSEQ multiplex PCR; TCRdb's copy has only in-frame clones and lacks some. The sample has hundreds of thousands of clones, about 62% seen once. The chain employs TRBV19 and TRBJ2-3; 8 bases match TRBD2. The source of this sequence is a human donor with alopecia areata. The sample was CD4+ T cells sorted from blood, taken around week 54, from a patient treated with tofacitinib. In nucleotides, the CDR3 is TGTGCCAGTAGCCTCCCGGGAGGGGCTAGCACAGATACGCAGTATTTT. As protein: CASSLPGGASTDTQYF.